A selection of T cell receptor beta chains follows, all from one sample in a study of CD8+CD57+ T cells in acquired aplastic anemia. TCRdb used MiXCR to reprocess the reads, holding one entry per CDR3 protein. The table has 300,000 or so distinct CDR3 sequences, roughly half seen once; the top ten hold 8%. Sequenced sample: sorted CD4+, CD8+, or CD8+CD57+ T cells (not recorded which) from PBMCs. These receptors all stem from a human donor with severe aplastic anemia or a healthy control (not recorded which). Both conserved end residues are part of each CDR3. D genes are given only for firm matches. Part of the rows lack a size; the others show once, few, many or a class for expanded clones.

TRBD1 | - | TRBJ2-3 | TRBV2 | TGTGCCAGCGGGACGGACAGGGGAGCAACAGATACGCAGTATTTT | CASGTDRGATDTQYF
TRBD1 | - | TRBJ1-1 | TRBV7-8 | TGTGCCAGCTCACGGCGTCGGACAGGGGGCGTCACTGAAGCTTTCTTT | CASSRRRTGGVTEAFF
- | once | TRBJ2-4 | TRBV9 | TGTGCCAGCAGCGTAGGTTGGTTGGCCAAAAACATTCAGTACTTC | CASSVGWLAKNIQYF
- | - | TRBJ2-3 | TRBV19 | TGTGCCAGCAGCATAGGGGGAAAGGGGACAGATACGCAGTATTTT | CASSIGGKGTDTQYF
TRBD2 | - | TRBJ2-7 | TRBV4-1 | TGCGCCAGCAGCCACGCTACATCCCGGGACTATTCCTACGAGCAGTACTTC | CASSHATSRDYSYEQYF
- | medium-sized | TRBJ1-5 | TRBV24-1 | TGTGCCACCAGTGATTTGGGCAATCAGCCCCAGCATTTT | CATSDLGNQPQHF
- | - | TRBJ1-1 | TRBV28 | TGTGCCAGCAGGCAGGGCGTAACGAACACTGAAGCTTTCTTT | CASRQGVTNTEAFF
TRBD1 | - | TRBJ1-2 | TRBV9 | TGTGCCAGCAGCGTAGCGGACAGGTACACCTTC | CASSVADRYTF
- | - | TRBJ2-1 | TRBV7-4 | TGTGCCAGCAGCCTCACTCTGTCGAACACAGATACGCAGTTCTTC | CASSLTLSNTDTQFF
- | once | TRBJ2-7 | TRBV29-1 | TGCAGCGTTTATACAAGCGGGTCCAGCTCCTACGAGCAGTACTTC | CSVYTSGSSSYEQYF
TRBD2 | many | TRBJ2-1 | TRBV7-3 | TGTGCCAGCAGCTTATGGGGACTAGCGGACAATGAGCAGTTCTTC | CASSLWGLADNEQFF
- | few | TRBJ2-5 | TRBV20-1 | TGCAGTGCTGGCCAAGAGACCCAGTACTTC | CSAGQETQYF
TRBD1 | - | TRBJ2-7 | TRBV7-9 | TGTGCCAGCAGCCGACAGGGGGGAAGGGGCTACGAGCAGTACTTC | CASSRQGGRGYEQYF
- | - | TRBJ2-3 | TRBV6-1 | TGTGCCAGCAGTTGTATACCGGGTCCACATCACACAGATACGCAGTATTTT | CASSCIPGPHHTDTQYF
- | - | TRBJ1-2 | TRBV5-1 | TGCGCCAGCAGCTACGGGGGGGGAGCTGGCTACACCTTC | CASSYGGGAGYTF
- | few | TRBJ1-1 | TRBV2 | TGTGCCACCCAGATTGCAGGAGCCACTGAAGCTTTCTTT | CATQIAGATEAFF
- | - | TRBJ2-5 | TRBV7-8 | TGTGCCAGCAGCCCACGGGTGTCGAGGGAGACCCAGTACTTC | CASSPRVSRETQYF
- | many | TRBJ2-7 | TRBV5-1 | TGCGCCAGCAGCTTGGAAGGGGGGGCCGCCCCCTACGAGCAGTACTTC | CASSLEGGAAPYEQYF
- | - | TRBJ2-7 | TRBV20-1 | TGCAGTGCTCTCCGGGACGGCCGCTACGAGCAGTACTTC | CSALRDGRYEQYF
- | - | TRBJ2-3 | TRBV19 | TGTGCCAGTAGCCCAGGACCAGGCACAGATACGCAGTATTTT | CASSPGPGTDTQYF
TRBD1 | - | TRBJ2-7 | TRBV7-2 | TGTGCCAGCAGCACTGGCGGGACAGGGCGCTACGAGCAGTACTTC | CASSTGGTGRYEQYF
TRBD1 | - | TRBJ1-5 | TRBV7-9 | TGTGCCAGCAGTTCCGGGACAGGGCGCAATCAGCCCCAGCATTTT | CASSSGTGRNQPQHF
- | - | TRBJ2-3 | TRBV9 | TGTGCCAGCAGCGTAGAGGCTAGCACAGATACGCAGTATTTT | CASSVEASTDTQYF
- | - | TRBJ2-2 | TRBV7-2 | TGTGCCAGCAGCTCTCAACTACTAGTGACAGGGGAGCTGTTTTTT | CASSSQLLVTGELFF
TRBD2 | - | TRBJ2-3 | TRBV5-1 | TGCGCCAGCAGCTTTAGCGGGGGGGGGTTCACAGATACGCAGTATTTT | CASSFSGGGFTDTQYF
TRBD2 | many | TRBJ2-5 | TRBV5-6 | TGTGCCAGCAGCAAACTGGGACTAGGGGAGACCCAGTACTTC | CASSKLGLGETQYF
- | - | TRBJ2-7 | TRBV19 | TGTGCCAGCTCAGTGAGTATTGGTCTGTACTACGAGCAGTACTTC | CASSVSIGLYYEQYF
TRBD2 | - | TRBJ2-7 | TRBV20-1 | TGCAGTGCTAGATGGGCTAGCGGGAGAAACGAGCAGTACTTC | CSARWASGRNEQYF
TRBD2 | - | TRBJ2-1 | TRBV5-7 | TGTGCCAGCAGCTTGGTTGGGACTAGCGGCTACAATGAGCAGTTCTTC | CASSLVGTSGYNEQFF
- | many | TRBJ1-4 | TRBV12-3/TRBV12-4 | TGTGCCAGCAGTTGGGCAACTAATGAAAAACTGTTTTTT | CASSWATNEKLFF
- | - | TRBJ2-1 | TRBV2 | TGTGCCAGCAGTCCCATAGATGAGCAGTTCTTC | CASSPIDEQFF
TRBD1 | many | TRBJ1-4 | TRBV11-1 | TGTGCCAGCAGAGAGAGGACAGGGAGGCCCGATGAAAAACTGTTTTTT | CASRERTGRPDEKLFF
TRBD2 | - | TRBJ2-7 | TRBV24-1 | TGTGCCACCAGTGATCCGGGACTAGCCGCCGAAGGACAGTACTTC | CATSDPGLAAEGQYF
TRBD1 | - | TRBJ2-3 | TRBV7-2 | TGTGCCAGAAGCAGGACAGGGCCCACAGATACGCAGTATTTT | CARSRTGPTDTQYF
- | - | TRBJ1-3 | TRBV14 | TGTGCCAGCAGCGATTCCGGGACATCTGGAAACACCATATATTTT | CASSDSGTSGNTIYF
TRBD1 | - | TRBJ2-1 | TRBV25-1 | TGTGCCAGCAGTGATCCGGGACAGACTTTCAGTGAGCAGTTCTTC | CASSDPGQTFSEQFF
TRBD1 | many | TRBJ2-1 | TRBV5-1 | TGCGCCAGCAGCGGCGGGACAGGGGATGAGCAGTTCTTC | CASSGGTGDEQFF
- | - | TRBJ2-1 | TRBV6-5 | TGTGCCAGCAGCTTCCTGAGCGAAAGCTACAATGAGCAGTTCTTC | CASSFLSESYNEQFF
TRBD1 | - | TRBJ2-7 | TRBV7-8 | TGTGCCAGCAGCTCACAACAGGGGGCGGGTGAGCAGTACTTC | CASSSQQGAGEQYF
- | - | TRBJ2-3 | TRBV15 | TGTGCCACCAGCAGAGCCCTTGAGGGGGGCCGAGATACGCAGTATTTT | CATSRALEGGRDTQYF
- | many | TRBJ2-7 | TRBV27 | TGTGCCAGCAGGACGGATTACTACGAGCAGTACTTC | CASRTDYYEQYF
TRBD1 | many | TRBJ1-5 | TRBV6-2/TRBV6-3 | TGTGCCAGCAAGGGGACAGGTAATCAGCCCCAGCATTTT | CASKGTGNQPQHF
- | many | TRBJ2-7 | TRBV20-1 | TGCAGTGCGAGAACTCTCCTGGGGAACTACGAGCAGTACTTC | CSARTLLGNYEQYF
TRBD2 | many | TRBJ2-7 | TRBV13 | TGTGCCAGCAGCCGCCGGACTAGCGGGGGGCCCTACGAGCAGTACTTC | CASSRRTSGGPYEQYF
- | many | TRBJ2-1 | TRBV2 | TGTGCCAGCAGGGGAGACGGGAGCTCCTACAATGAGCAGTTCTTC | CASRGDGSSYNEQFF
TRBD1 | - | TRBJ1-1 | TRBV9 | TGTGCCAGCAGCGTGGGGACAGGACAAAAAAAAGAGAACACTGAAGCTTTCTTT | CASSVGTGQKKENTEAFF
- | - | TRBJ1-6 | TRBV19 | TGTGCCGCGCGGGAACAGGGTAATTCACCCCTCCACTTT | CAAREQGNSPLHF
- | - | TRBJ1-1 | TRBV25-1 | TGTGCCAGCAGTGATCCCTTTGGCACTGAAGCTTTCTTT | CASSDPFGTEAFF
TRBD1 | many | TRBJ1-2 | TRBV20-1 | TGCAGTGCTAGAGATGACAGGGCCTCTAACTATGGCTACACCTTC | CSARDDRASNYGYTF
- | - | TRBJ2-7 | TRBV20-1 | TGCAGTGCGAGAAGTGGGCACGAGCAGTACTTC | CSARSGHEQYF
- | - | TRBJ1-1 | TRBV7-8 | TGTGCCAGCAGCGACACAGAAGGGGAGGGTGAAGCTTTCTTT | CASSDTEGEGEAFF
- | many | TRBJ2-6 | TRBV19 | TGTGCCAGTAGTATTGGCCGGGCTTTGGGGACCGACTCTGGGGCCAACGTCCTGACTTTC | CASSIGRALGTDSGANVLTF
- | - | TRBJ2-1 | TRBV7-9 | TGTGCCAGCAGCCAGGACTTTTACAATGAGCAGTTCTTC | CASSQDFYNEQFF
- | - | TRBJ1-6 | TRBV20-1 | TGCAGTGCTAGAGATCGGGCGAGCTCCTATAATTCACCCCTCCACTTT | CSARDRASSYNSPLHF
TRBD1 | many | TRBJ2-5 | TRBV3-1 | TGTGCCAGCAGACTCCGGGACAGGCAAGAGACCCAGTACTTC | CASRLRDRQETQYF
TRBD2 | many | TRBJ2-7 | TRBV12-3/TRBV12-4 | TGTGCCAGCAGTTTCCTCCTTGTGGTAGCGGGGGCCCTTTCCTACGAGCAGTACTTC | CASSFLLVVAGALSYEQYF
- | few | TRBJ1-1 | TRBV20-1 | TGCAGTGCTAGGGGCGGCGGTGACAGCTTCACTGAAGCTTTCTTT | CSARGGGDSFTEAFF
- | - | TRBJ1-6 | TRBV7-8 | TGTGCCAGCAGCCTAGCCGTGATGGCTCCCCTCCACTTT | CASSLAVMAPLHF
- | - | TRBJ2-7 | TRBV29-1 | TGCAGCGTTGAAAAGACAGCCAGAGACGAGCAGTACTTC | CSVEKTARDEQYF
TRBD1 | - | TRBJ2-3 | TRBV24-1 | TGTGCCACCAGTGATTGGGACAGGGATGGTCCAGATACGCAGTATTTT | CATSDWDRDGPDTQYF